The source of this T cell receptor (beta chain) is a study of beta chain features in type 1 diabetes. About the study: In age, gender and cell yields, patients were similar to healthy donors. Sorted cells from all samples, numbering roughly 100,000,000, were examined.

The authors reverse transcribed all of the isolated RNA, so sequencing captured expressed TCRB transcripts. The repertoire was sequenced with immunoSEQ multiplex PCR; TCRdb's copy has only in-frame clones and lacks some. The sample lists about 470,000 clones, 25% to 35% occurring once. Every donor had blood drawn once into heparin, roughly 120 mL on average. In this sample, this clone turned up a few times. CDR1 is KGHSH and CDR2 is LQKENI in the germline V gene. With 4 bases clipped from V and 14 bases from J, the junction kept 6 bases outside the gene matches. The CDR3 spans 12 residues. Sequenced material: naive CD4+ T cells from blood. The TCR sequence derives from a man younger than 35 in good health. The V call is TRBV18, the J call TRBJ2-4; TRBD1 agrees at 9 bases. CDR3 region: CASSQARDREYF. In DNA form, the CDR3 reads TGTGCCAGCTCACAGGCCCGGGACAGGGAGTACTTC. Complete variable domain (other parts from reference TRBV18 and TRBJ2-4): NAGVMQNPRHLVRRRGQEARLRCSPMKGHSHVYWYRQLPEEGLKFMVYLQKENIIDESGMPKERFSAEFPKEGPSILRIQQVVRGDSAAYFCASSQARDREYFGAGTRLSVL.